The 10 T cell receptor beta chains below were found in one sample sequenced in a study of beta chain features in type 1 diabetes. Notes on the study in general: Researchers report that Type 1 diabetes patients had moderately but significantly shorter TCRB CDR3s across all four CD4+ subsets.

As every portion of the isolated RNA was reverse transcribed, the sequencing read expressed TCRB transcripts. Produced via immunoSEQ multiplex PCR; TCRdb's table is partial and in-frame only. Here the sample spans under 850,000 clones, under 15% being singletons. For these receptors, no antigen is known. Sequencing input: naive CD4+ T cells from blood. These receptors were obtained from a man aged 18-30 years with type 1 diabetes.

With respect to this clone: This sample also contains other DNA sequences that code for the same CDR3. The V call is TRBV6-1, the J call TRBJ2-3; D might be TRBD1 (6 bases). The CDR3 runs to 12 residues. V dropped 2 bases and J dropped 6 bases, with 6 bases sitting between them. Looked up from germline, CDR1 is MNHNS and CDR2 is SASEGT. Here the CDR3 reads CASSERGDTQYF. Written as DNA, the CDR3 is TGTGCCAGCAGTGAAAGGGGGGATACGCAGTATTTT.

This chain connects TRBV6-5 to TRBJ1-1; D is unclear. The CDR3 runs 14 residues. CDR1 and CDR2 from the germline V gene are MNHEY and SVGAGI. V lost 6 bases, J lost 5 bases, and 16 bases lay in between. The CDR3 reads CASRNEPMVTEAFF. In nucleotides, the CDR3 is TGTGCCAGCAGAAATGAGCCCATGGTGACTGAAGCTTTCTTT.

This clone was detected only a few times. This chain joins TRBV4-1 and TRBJ1-5; TRBD1 matches 7 bases. The length of the CDR3 is 16 residues. V lost 0 bases, J lost 5 bases, and 7 bases stayed unmatched. Germline V gene sequence: CDR1 MGHRA, CDR2 YSYEKL. In DNA form, the CDR3 reads TGCGCCAGCAGCCAAGAAAGGGCAGGGGGTCATCAGCCCCAGCATTTT. Encoded protein: CASSQERAGGHQPQHF.

This chain links TRBV14 with TRBJ2-1; a possible D gene is TRBD1 (6 bases). The germline V and J ends were trimmed by 4 bases and 9 bases, with 13 bases remaining between them. CDR1 SGHDN and CDR2 FVKESK come from the germline V gene. This CDR3 region has 13 residues. CDR3 amino acids: CASSPQGQSEQFF. The CDR3 DNA sequence: TGTGCCAGCAGCCCCCAAGGACAGAGTGAGCAGTTCTTC.

This clone was counted a few times. The chain has TRBV5-4 and TRBJ2-6; 16 nucleotides align to TRBD2. The V segment lost 4 bases and the J segment 0 bases; nucleotides outside the gene matches: 4. The CDR3 covers 19 residues. Looked up from germline, CDR1 is SGHNT and CDR2 is YYREEE (reference sequence). The CDR3 coding sequence is TGTGCCAGCAGCCCCGGGACTAGCGGGGGGGGCTCTGGGGCCAACGTCCTGACTTTC. Amino acids: CASSPGTSGGGSGANVLTF. Complete variable domain (other parts from reference TRBV5-4 and TRBJ2-6): ETGVTQSPTHLIKTRGQQVTLRCSSQSGHNTVSWYQQALGQGPQFIFQYYREEENGRGNFPPRFSGLQFPNYSSELNVNALELDDSALYLCASSPGTSGGGSGANVLTFGAGSRLTVL.

The chain has TRBV2 and TRBJ1-1; D is possibly TRBD1 (6 bases). This CDR3 has 13 residues. The V end lost 4 bases, the J end lost 2 bases, and 8 bases lay between the germline ends. The germline CDR1 and CDR2 sequences are SNHLY and FYNNEI. The CDR3 is CASSARGNTEAFF. The CDR3, as DNA: TGTGCCAGCAGTGCCAGGGGAAACACTGAAGCTTTCTTT.

The table lists this clone with a few counts. The rearrangement links TRBV5-1 to TRBJ1-1, with 7 bases identical to TRBD1. This CDR3 comprises 13 residues. Unmatched junction bases numbered 4, after V lost 4 bases and J lost 4 bases. Germline V CDR1 and CDR2: SGHRS, YFSETQ. The CDR3 DNA is TGCGCCAGCAGCGGCGGACAGGCCACTGAAGCTTTCTTT. Amino acids: CASSGGQATEAFF. Supplemented by reference TRBV5-1 and TRBJ1-1, the full variable domain reads KAGVTQTPRYLIKTRGQQVTLSCSPISGHRSVSWYQQTPGQGLQFLFEYFSETQRNKGNFPGRFSGRQFSNSRSEMNVSTLELGDSALYLCASSGGQATEAFFGQGTRLTVV.

This clone has only a few counts. This chain links TRBV2 with TRBJ2-1, with D perhaps TRBD2 (5 bases). The CDR3 contains 13 residues. Germline CDR1 is SNHLY and CDR2 is FYNNEI. V was pared by 4 bases and J by 7 bases, with 11 bases between. This chain's CDR3 is CASSGQSGNEQFF. DNA of the CDR3: TGTGCCAGCAGTGGGCAGTCGGGGAATGAGCAGTTCTTC.

The rearrangement uses TRBV19 and TRBJ2-7; 13 nucleotides agree with TRBD2. CDR3 size: 15 residues. J gave up 0 bases and V 6 bases, and 2 bases lay outside the gene matches. Germline V CDR1 and CDR2: LNHDA, SQIVND (reference sequence). CDR3 loop: CASSRTSGSSYEQYF. Here the CDR3 DNA reads TGTGCCAGTAGCCGGACTAGCGGGAGCTCCTACGAGCAGTACTTC.

This clone was seen a few times. The V and J genes are TRBV6-5 and TRBJ2-7, with D possibly being TRBD1 (6 bases). Germline V gene data show CDR1 as MNHEY and CDR2 as SVGAGI. The V end lost 5 bases, the J end lost 3 bases, and 14 bases lay between the germline ends. This CDR3 has 14 residues. This chain's CDR3 is CASSTGTSVYEQYF. The CDR3 nucleotides read TGTGCCAGCAGTACCGGGACAAGCGTCTACGAGCAGTACTTC.